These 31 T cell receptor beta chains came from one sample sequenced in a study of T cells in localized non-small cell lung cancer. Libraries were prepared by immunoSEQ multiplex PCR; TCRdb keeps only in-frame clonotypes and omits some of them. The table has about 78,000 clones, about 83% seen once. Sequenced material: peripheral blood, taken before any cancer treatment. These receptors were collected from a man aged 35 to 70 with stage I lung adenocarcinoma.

The CDR3 spells CASSGLAGVSHEQYF. Written as DNA, the CDR3 is TGTGCCAGCAGCGGACTAGCGGGAGTTTCCCACGAGCAGTACTTC. The chain joins TRBV5-6 to TRBJ2-7, with 13 bases matching TRBD2. Trimming at V came to 4 bases and at J to 5 bases, leaving 6 bases not matched to a gene. The CDR3 is made up of 15 amino acids. Germline CDR1 SGHDT, CDR2 YYEEEE.

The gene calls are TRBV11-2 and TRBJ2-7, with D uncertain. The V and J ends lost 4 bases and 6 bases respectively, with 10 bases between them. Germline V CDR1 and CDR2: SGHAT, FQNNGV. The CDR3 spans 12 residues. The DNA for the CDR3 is TGTGCCAGCAGCTCTGGTACTCGCGAGCAGTACTTC. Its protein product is CASSSGTREQYF.

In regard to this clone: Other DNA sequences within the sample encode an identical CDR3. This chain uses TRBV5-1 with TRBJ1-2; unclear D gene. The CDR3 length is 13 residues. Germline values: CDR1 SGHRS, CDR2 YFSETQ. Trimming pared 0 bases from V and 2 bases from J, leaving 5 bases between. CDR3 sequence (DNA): TGCGCCAGCAGCTTGGGCGACAACTATGGCTACACCTTC. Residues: CASSLGDNYGYTF.

The CDR3 sequence: CASTLGQGLANYGYTF. Written as DNA, the CDR3 is TGTGCCAGCACCCTAGGACAGGGGTTAGCTAACTATGGCTACACCTTC. The V and J genes are TRBV2 and TRBJ1-2; 9 bases fit TRBD1. The germline CDR1 and CDR2 sequences are SNHLY and FYNNEI. The V and J ends lost 7 bases and 0 bases, in that order; junction bases with no gene match: 9. This CDR3 is 16 amino acids long.

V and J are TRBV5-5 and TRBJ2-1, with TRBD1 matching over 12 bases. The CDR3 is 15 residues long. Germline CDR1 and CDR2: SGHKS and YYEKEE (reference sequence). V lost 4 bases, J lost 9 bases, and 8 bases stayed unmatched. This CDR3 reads CASSRMGQGAGEQFF. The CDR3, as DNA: TGTGCCAGCAGCCGAATGGGACAGGGGGCCGGTGAGCAGTTCTTC.

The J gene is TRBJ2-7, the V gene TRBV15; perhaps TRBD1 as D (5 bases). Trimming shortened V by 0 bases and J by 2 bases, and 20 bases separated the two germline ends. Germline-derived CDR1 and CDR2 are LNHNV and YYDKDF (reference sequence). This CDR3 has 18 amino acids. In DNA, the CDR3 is TGTGCCACCAGCAGAGATATCTCCAGGGCCCAATTTACCTACGAGCAGTACTTC. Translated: CATSRDISRAQFTYEQYF.

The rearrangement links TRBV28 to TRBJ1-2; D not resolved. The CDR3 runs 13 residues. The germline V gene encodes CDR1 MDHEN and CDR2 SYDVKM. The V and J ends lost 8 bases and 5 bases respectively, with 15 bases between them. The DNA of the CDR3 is TGTGCCAGCGCGGGCTCTCGAGTATATGGCTACACCTTC. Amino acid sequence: CASAGSRVYGYTF.

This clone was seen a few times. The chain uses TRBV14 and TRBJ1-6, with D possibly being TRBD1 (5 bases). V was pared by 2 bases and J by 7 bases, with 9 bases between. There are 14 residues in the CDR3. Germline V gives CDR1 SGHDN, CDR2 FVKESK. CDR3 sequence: CASSQSQGNSPLHF. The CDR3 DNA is TGTGCCAGCAGCCAATCGCAGGGAAATTCACCCCTCCACTTT.

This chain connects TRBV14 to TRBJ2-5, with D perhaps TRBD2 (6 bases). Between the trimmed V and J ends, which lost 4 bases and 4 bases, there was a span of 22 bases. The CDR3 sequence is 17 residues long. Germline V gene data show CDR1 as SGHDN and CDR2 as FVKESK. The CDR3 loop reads CASSLSGTMHGGETQYF. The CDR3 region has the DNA TGTGCCAGCAGCCTCTCGGGGACCATGCACGGGGGAGAGACCCAGTACTTC.

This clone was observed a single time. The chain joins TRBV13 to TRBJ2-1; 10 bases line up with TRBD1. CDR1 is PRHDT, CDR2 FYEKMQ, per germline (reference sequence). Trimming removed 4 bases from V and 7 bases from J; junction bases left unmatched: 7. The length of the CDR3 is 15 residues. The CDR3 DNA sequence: TGTGCCAGCAGCTCCGGGACAGGGGCGAGGAATGAGCAGTTCTTC. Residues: CASSSGTGARNEQFF.

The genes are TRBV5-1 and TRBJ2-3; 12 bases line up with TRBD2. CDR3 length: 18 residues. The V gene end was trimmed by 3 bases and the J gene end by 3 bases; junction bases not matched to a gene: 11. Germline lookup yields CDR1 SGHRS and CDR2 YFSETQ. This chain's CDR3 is CASSSRLAGVYKTDTQYF. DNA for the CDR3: TGCGCCAGCAGCTCACGACTAGCGGGGGTGTATAAGACAGATACGCAGTATTTT.

Here the CDR3 reads CASSEGPGVTDTQYF. CDR3 bases: TGTGCCAGCAGTGAAGGTCCTGGGGTCACAGATACGCAGTATTTT. The gene calls are TRBV6-1 and TRBJ2-3; D ambiguous. Trimming removed 1 base at V and 2 bases at J, with 10 bases between. The CDR3 spans 15 residues. In germline, CDR1 is MNHNS, CDR2 SASEGT.

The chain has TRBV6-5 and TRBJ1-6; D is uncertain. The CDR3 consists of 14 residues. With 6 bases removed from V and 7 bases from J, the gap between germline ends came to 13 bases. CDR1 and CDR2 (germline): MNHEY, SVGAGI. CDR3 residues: CASSLDWNNSPLHF. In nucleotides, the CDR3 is TGTGCCAGCAGCCTAGACTGGAACAATTCACCCCTCCACTTT.

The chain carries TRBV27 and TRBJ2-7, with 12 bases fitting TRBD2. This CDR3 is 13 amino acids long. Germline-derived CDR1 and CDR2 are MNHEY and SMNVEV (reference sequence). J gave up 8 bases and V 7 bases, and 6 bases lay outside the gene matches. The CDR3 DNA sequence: TGTGCCAGCACCTCCGGACTAGCGGGAAAGCAGTACTTC. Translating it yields CASTSGLAGKQYF.

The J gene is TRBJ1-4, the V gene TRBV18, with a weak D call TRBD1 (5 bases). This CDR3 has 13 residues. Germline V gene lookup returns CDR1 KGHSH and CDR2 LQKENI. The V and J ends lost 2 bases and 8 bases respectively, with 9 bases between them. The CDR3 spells CASSPGTGEKLFF. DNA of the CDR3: TGTGCCAGCTCACCAGGGACCGGAGAAAAACTGTTTTTT.

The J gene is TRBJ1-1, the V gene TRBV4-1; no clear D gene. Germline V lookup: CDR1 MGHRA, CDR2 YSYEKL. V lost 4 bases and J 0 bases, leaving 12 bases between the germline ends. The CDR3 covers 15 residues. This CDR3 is CASSPSVGMNTEAFF. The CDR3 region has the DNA TGCGCCAGCAGCCCAAGTGTGGGGATGAACACTGAAGCTTTCTTT.

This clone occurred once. CDR3 amino acids: CASSFAGGGNTIYF. DNA for the CDR3: TGTGCCAGCAGCTTCGCCGGTGGTGGAAACACCATATATTTT. The chain links TRBV7-8 to TRBJ1-3; D uncertain. The length of the CDR3 is 14 residues. Germline V gene data show CDR1 as SGHVS and CDR2 as FQNEAQ. Trimming took 3 bases from V and 3 from J, leaving 9 bases between them.

Here the CDR3 DNA reads TGTGCCAGCAGCTTTGACTATCAAGAGACCCAGTACTTC. Protein: CASSFDYQETQYF. This chain joins TRBV7-2 and TRBJ2-5, with a possible D match to TRBD2 (5 bases). V lost 3 bases to trimming and J lost 2 bases, with 7 bases between them. The V gene's germline CDR1 is SGHTA and CDR2 FQGNSA. This CDR3 has 13 residues.

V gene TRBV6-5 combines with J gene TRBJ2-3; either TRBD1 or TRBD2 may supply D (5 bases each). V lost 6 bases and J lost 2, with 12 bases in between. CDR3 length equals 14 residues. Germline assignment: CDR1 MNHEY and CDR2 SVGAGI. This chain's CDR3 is CASRLGTDTDTQYF. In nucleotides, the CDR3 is TGTGCCAGCAGACTAGGGACGGACACAGATACGCAGTATTTT.

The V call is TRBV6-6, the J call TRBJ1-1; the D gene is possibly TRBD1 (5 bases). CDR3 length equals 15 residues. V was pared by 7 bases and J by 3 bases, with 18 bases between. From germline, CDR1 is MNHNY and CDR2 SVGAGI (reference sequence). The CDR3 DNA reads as TGTGCCAGCAATCTTGCAGGGAGTGGTGACACTGAAGCTTTCTTT. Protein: CASNLAGSGDTEAFF.

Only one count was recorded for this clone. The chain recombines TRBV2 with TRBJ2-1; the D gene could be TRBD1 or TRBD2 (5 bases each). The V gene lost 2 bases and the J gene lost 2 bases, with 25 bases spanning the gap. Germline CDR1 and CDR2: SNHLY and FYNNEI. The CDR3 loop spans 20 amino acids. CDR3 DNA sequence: TGTGCCAGCAGTGAAAGAGGACACCTCACCGGGACGCCTACCTACAATGAGCAGTTCTTC. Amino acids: CASSERGHLTGTPTYNEQFF.

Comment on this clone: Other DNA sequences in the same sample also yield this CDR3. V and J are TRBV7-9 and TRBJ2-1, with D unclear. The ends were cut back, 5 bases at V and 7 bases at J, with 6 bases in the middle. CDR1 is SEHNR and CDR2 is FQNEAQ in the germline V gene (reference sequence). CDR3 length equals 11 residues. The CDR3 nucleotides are TGTGCCAGCAGCCCGACAAATGAGCAGTTCTTC. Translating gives CASSPTNEQFF.

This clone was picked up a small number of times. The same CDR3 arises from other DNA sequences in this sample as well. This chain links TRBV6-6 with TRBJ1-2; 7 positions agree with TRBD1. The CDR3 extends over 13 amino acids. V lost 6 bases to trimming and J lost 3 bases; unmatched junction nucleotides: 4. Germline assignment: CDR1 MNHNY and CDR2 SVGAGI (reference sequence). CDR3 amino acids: CASSPTGDYGYTF. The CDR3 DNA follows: TGTGCCAGCAGCCCAACAGGGGACTATGGCTACACCTTC.

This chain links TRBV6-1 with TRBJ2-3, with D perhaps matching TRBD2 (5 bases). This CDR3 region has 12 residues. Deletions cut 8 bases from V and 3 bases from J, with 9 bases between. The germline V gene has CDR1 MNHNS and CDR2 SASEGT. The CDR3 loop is CASRDLTDTQYF. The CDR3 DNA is TGTGCCAGCCGGGATCTGACAGATACGCAGTATTTT.

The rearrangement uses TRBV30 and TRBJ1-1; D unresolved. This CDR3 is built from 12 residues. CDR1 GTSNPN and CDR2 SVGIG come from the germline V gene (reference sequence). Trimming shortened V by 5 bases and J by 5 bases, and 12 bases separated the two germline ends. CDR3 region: CAWGPHGTEAFF. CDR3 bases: TGTGCCTGGGGACCCCATGGTACTGAAGCTTTCTTT.

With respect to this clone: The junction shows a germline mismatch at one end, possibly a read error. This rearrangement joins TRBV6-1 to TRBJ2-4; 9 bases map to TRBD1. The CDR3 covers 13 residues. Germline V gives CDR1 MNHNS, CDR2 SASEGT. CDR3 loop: CASSDPPTGGMDF. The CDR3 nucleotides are TGTGCCAGCAGCGACCCTCCGACAGGGGGGATGGACTTC.

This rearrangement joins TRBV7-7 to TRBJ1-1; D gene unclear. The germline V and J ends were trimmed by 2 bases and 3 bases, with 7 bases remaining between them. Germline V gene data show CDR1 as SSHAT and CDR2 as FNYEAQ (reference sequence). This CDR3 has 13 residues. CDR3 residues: CASSLQDDTEAFF. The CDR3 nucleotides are TGTGCCAGCAGCTTACAGGACGACACTGAAGCTTTCTTT.

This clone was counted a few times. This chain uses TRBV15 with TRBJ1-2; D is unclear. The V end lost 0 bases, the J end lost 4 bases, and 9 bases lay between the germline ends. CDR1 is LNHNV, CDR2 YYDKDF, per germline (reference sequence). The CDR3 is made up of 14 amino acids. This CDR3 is CATSREASGYGYTF. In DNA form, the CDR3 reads TGTGCCACCAGCAGAGAGGCGTCAGGCTATGGCTACACCTTC. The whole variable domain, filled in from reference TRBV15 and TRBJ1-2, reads DAMVIQNPRYQVTQFGKPVTLSCSQTLNHNVMYWYQQKSSQAPKLLFHYYDKDFNNEADTPDNFQSRRPNTSFCFLDIRSPGLGDTAMYLCATSREASGYGYTFGSGTRLTVV.

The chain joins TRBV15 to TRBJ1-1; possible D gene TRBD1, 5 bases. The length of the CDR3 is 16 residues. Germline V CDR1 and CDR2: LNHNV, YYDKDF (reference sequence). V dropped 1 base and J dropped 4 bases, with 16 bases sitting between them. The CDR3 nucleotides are TGTGCCACCAGCAGAGTGTCAGGCAGGGATGGCACTGAAGCTTTCTTT. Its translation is CATSRVSGRDGTEAFF.

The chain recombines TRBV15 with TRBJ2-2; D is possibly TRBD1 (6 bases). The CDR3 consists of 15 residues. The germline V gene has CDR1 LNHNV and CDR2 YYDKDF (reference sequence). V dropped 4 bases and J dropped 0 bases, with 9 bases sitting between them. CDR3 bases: TGTGCCACCAGCACGGACAGAGCGAACACCGGGGAGCTGTTTTTT. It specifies CATSTDRANTGELFF.

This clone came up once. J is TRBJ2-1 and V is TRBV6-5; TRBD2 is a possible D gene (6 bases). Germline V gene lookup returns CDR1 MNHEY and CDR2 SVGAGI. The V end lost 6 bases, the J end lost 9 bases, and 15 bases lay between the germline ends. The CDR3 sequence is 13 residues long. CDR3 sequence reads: CASSRRESGEQFF. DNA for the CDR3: TGTGCCAGCAGCCGGAGGGAGTCGGGTGAGCAGTTCTTC.